This T cell receptor (beta chain) was retrieved from a study of shared clonotypes between healthy human individuals. The table came from immunoSEQ multiplex PCR; TCRdb's copy has only in-frame clones and leaves some out. The table lists approximately 840,000 clones, about 96% of them singletons. The naive CD8 fraction comprised CD45RO-negative cells positively selected for CCR7 and excluded terminally differentiated effector memory CD45RA+ cells. This clone was detected once. CDR1 DFQATT and CDR2 SNEGSKA come from the germline V gene (reference sequence). This CDR3 is 9 amino acids long. The TCR originated in a man aged 25-45 years in good health. The specimen sequenced was naive CD8+ T cells sorted from blood. The chain recombines TRBV20-1 with TRBJ2-5, with D possibly TRBD2 on 6 matching bases. The CDR3: CEWGVTQYF. For the CDR3, the DNA is TGCGAGTGGGGGGTGACCCAGTACTTC.